The T cell receptor (beta chain) under discussion was sequenced for a study of identical twins. This clonotype was observed many times. Antigen specificity is unknown. Template switching added a universal primer site, and cDNA bore unique molecular identifiers. TCRdb recomputed calls from the 5' RACE reads with MiXCR, one row per CDR3 protein. The profile shows a few hundred thousand distinct CDR3 sequences, around a sixth of them singletons. The germline V gene has CDR1 SGHTA and CDR2 FQGNSA. Trimming removed 1 base at V and 4 bases at J, with 5 bases between. This CDR3 contains 13 residues. General observations from the study: The models gave estimates that fell short of the out-of-frame TCR alpha sharing seen in monozygotic twins.

The V gene is TRBV7-2, the J gene TRBJ2-4; possibly TRBD2 for D (5 bases). This sequence was found in a man between 45 and 60 years old in good health. What was sequenced was naive T cells sorted from blood. CDR3 sequence (DNA): TGTGCCAGCAGCTTAGGAGGGAAAAACATTCAGTACTTC. Encoded protein: CASSLGGKNIQYF.